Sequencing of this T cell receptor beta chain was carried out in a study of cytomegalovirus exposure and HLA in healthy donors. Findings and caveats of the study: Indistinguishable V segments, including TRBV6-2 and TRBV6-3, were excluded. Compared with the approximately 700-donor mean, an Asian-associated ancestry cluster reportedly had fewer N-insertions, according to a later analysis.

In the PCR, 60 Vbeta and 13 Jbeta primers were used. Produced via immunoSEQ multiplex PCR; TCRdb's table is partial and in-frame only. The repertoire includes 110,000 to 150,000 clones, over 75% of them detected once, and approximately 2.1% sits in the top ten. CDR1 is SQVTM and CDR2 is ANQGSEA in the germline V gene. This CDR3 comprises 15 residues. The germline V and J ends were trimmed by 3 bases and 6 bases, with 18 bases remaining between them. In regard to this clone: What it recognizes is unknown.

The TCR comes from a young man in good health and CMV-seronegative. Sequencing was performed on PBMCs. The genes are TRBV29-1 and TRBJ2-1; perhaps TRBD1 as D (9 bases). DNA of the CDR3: TGCAGCGTTGACGGGGGGGACAGGGTAGGCAATGAGCAGTTCTTC. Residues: CSVDGGDRVGNEQFF.